This T cell receptor beta chain was identified during a study of PD-L1 blockade in urothelial cancer. Looking at the study overall: Most of the 29 patients were males with bladder-origin urothelial cancer. Across blood samples, T cells had a median count of 141,255.

The CDR3 is 13 residues long. The V gene lost 3 bases and the J gene lost 7 bases, with 12 bases spanning the gap. The germline CDR1 and CDR2 sequences are KGHSH and LQKENI. The protocol was immunoSEQ multiplex PCR, while the TCRdb copy is restricted to in-frame clones and leaves out a portion. The top ten hold roughly 3.1% of the sample, which has nearly 30,000 clones, about 90% seen once. The sequence was collected from a man between 45 and 60 years old with urothelial cancer. The chain links TRBV18 to TRBJ2-5; weak D call: TRBD1 (6 bases). The sample was PBMCs, taken around atezolizumab (anti-PD-L1) treatment. The CDR3, as DNA: TGTGCCAGCTCACCCCCCTCAGGGGTGACCCAGTACTTC. This sequence encodes CASSPPSGVTQYF. The full variable domain, with the rest looked up from reference TRBV18 and TRBJ2-5, is NAGVMQNPRHLVRRRGQEARLRCSPMKGHSHVYWYRQLPEEGLKFMVYLQKENIIDESGMPKERFSAEFPKEGPSILRIQQVVRGDSAAYFCASSPPSGVTQYFGPGTRLLVL.